This T cell receptor beta chain derives from a study of beta chain features in type 1 diabetes. General study results and limits: The study found that naive, central memory and Treg TCRB repertoires appeared more similar in patients than in healthy donors. All four CD4+ subsets of Type 1 diabetes patients contained TCRB CDR3s that were moderately but significantly shorter.

The CDR3 runs to 14 residues. V was cut by 0 bases and J by 4 bases, with 9 bases left in between. The isolated RNA, all of it, was reverse transcribed, so expressed TCRB transcripts were what got sequenced. Data came from immunoSEQ multiplex PCR; TCRdb stores just in-frame clones and leaves some out. This sample has 200,000 to 250,000 clones, with around 14% found just once. Points on this clone: Its antigen is undetermined.

A CD45RO/CCR7/CD25/CD127/CD95/CD27 panel sorted naive, central memory, regulatory and stem cell-like memory CD4+ cells. The chain is built from TRBV23-1 and TRBJ1-2, with D unclear. TRBV23-1 is classed as an ORF, of uncertain function. The sequence came from a man aged 25-45 years with type 1 diabetes. Sequencing used naive CD4+ T cells from blood. CDR3 DNA: TGCGCCAGCAGTCAATCCCTCGCGGGCTATGGCTACACCTTC. Its translation: CASSQSLAGYGYTF.